The 12 T cell receptor beta chains below all came from one sample that was sequenced in a study of T-cell memory formation after mild COVID-19. Each CDR3 protein gets one entry after TCRdb re-called the 5' RACE reads with MiXCR. The sample shows 6,500 to 9,000 distinct CDR3 sequences, approximately 33% of them seen only once. The material sequenced was PBMCs or a T cell subset sorted from them (not recorded which). These receptors were taken from an adult woman who had mild COVID-19 (a few samples of this study predate the infection). Cell type and time point are not known.

This clonotype was found many times. The chain recombines TRBV30 with TRBJ1-1; possibly TRBD1 for D (5 bases). The CDR3 runs to 13 residues. Germline-derived CDR1 and CDR2 are GTSNPN and SVGIG (reference sequence). V lost 2 bases, J lost 4 bases, and 11 bases lay in between. CDR3 DNA sequence: TGTGCCTGGAGTATCGACGGGACCACTGAAGCTTTCTTT. Amino acids: CAWSIDGTTEAFF.

This clonotype showed up many times. This chain links TRBV5-6 with TRBJ2-1; D not resolved. Germline lookup yields CDR1 SGHDT and CDR2 YYEEEE. The ends were cut back, 0 bases at V and 6 bases at J, with 13 bases in the middle. The CDR3 contains 15 residues. This CDR3 reads CASSLGPNWGNEQFF. The CDR3 nucleotides are TGTGCCAGCAGCTTGGGGCCAAATTGGGGCAATGAGCAGTTCTTC.

The chain carries TRBV29-1 and TRBJ2-4, with TRBD2 matching 7 bases. Losses at the gene ends were 4 bases for V and 8 bases for J; bases not matched to a gene: 11. CDR1 is SQVTM, CDR2 ANQGSEA, per germline. The CDR3 loop spans 14 amino acids. CDR3 sequence (DNA): TGCAGCGTTGTTAGGGCGGGAGTAGCGGACATTCAGTACTTC. It specifies CSVVRAGVADIQYF.

This clonotype was observed many times. The gene calls are TRBV24-1 and TRBJ1-1; 8 nucleotides agree with TRBD1. The CDR3 covers 15 residues. The junction had 9 bases not matched to a gene; V was cut back by 3 bases and J by 7 bases. Per germline, CDR1 KGHDR and CDR2 SFDVKD. CDR3 sequence (DNA): TGTGCCACCAGTGATGCCCGACAGGGGCGGTTTGAAGCTTTCTTT. Its translation is CATSDARQGRFEAFF.

V and J are TRBV29-1 and TRBJ2-7; TRBD1 aligns across 8 bases. Germline assignment: CDR1 SQVTM and CDR2 ANQGSEA. Trimming cost V 6 bases and J 4 bases; bases outside gene matches: 5. This CDR3 comprises 12 residues. This CDR3 is CSVAQGEYEQYF. For the CDR3, the DNA is TGCAGCGTCGCACAGGGGGAATACGAGCAGTACTTC.

This clonotype was detected many times. The V call is TRBV5-5, the J call TRBJ1-3, with TRBD1 matching 8 bases. This CDR3 is 16 amino acids long. J lost 2 bases, V lost 0 bases, and 4 bases had no gene match. The germline CDR1 and CDR2 sequences are SGHKS and YYEKEE (reference sequence). CDR3 loop: CASSLAADRAGNTIYF. Here the CDR3 DNA reads TGTGCCAGCAGCTTGGCCGCGGACAGGGCTGGAAACACCATATATTTT. The full variable domain, completed using reference TRBV5-5 and TRBJ1-3, is DAGVTQSPTHLIKTRGQQVTLRCSPISGHKSVSWYQQVLGQGPQFIFQYYEKEERGRGNFPDRFSARQFPNYSSELNVNALLLGDSALYLCASSLAADRAGNTIYFGEGSWLTVV.

This clonotype showed up many times. The chain links TRBV20-1 to TRBJ2-7; tentatively, D is TRBD2 (6 bases). V lost 2 bases and J lost 3, with 26 bases in between. The CDR3 spans 18 residues. CDR1 and CDR2 (germline): DFQATT, SNEGSKA (reference sequence). CDR3 nucleotides: TGCAGTGCTAGACGGGACTCCCGTACCGGGGAAGGGGTCTACGAGCAGTACTTC. Translating gives CSARRDSRTGEGVYEQYF.

This CDR3 is CASSARGAGEETQYF. The CDR3 DNA follows: TGTGCCAGCAGCGCACGGGGGGCAGGCGAGGAGACCCAGTACTTC. The chain couples TRBV11-1 to TRBJ2-5; D possibly corresponds to TRBD2 (7 bases). V lost 5 bases to trimming and J lost 5 bases, with 18 bases between them. The CDR3 sequence is 15 residues long. CDR1 and CDR2 (germline): SGHAT, FQDESV (reference sequence).

This clonotype counts as medium-sized. J is TRBJ2-1 and V is TRBV25-1; 9 bases are a match to TRBD2. V lost 7 bases to trimming and J lost 3 bases; unmatched junction nucleotides: 10. Germline CDR1 MGHDK, CDR2 SYGVNS. The CDR3 is 16 residues long. The CDR3 is CASTHWTSEVYNEQFF. DNA of the CDR3: TGTGCCAGCACCCATTGGACTAGCGAGGTCTACAATGAGCAGTTCTTC.

In this sample, this clonotype turned up many times. The rearrangement joins TRBV27 to TRBJ2-7; 7 bases are shared with TRBD2. With V trimmed by 6 bases and J by 2 bases, 10 bases remained unmatched. The CDR3 contains 15 residues. In germline, CDR1 is MNHEY, CDR2 SMNVEV (reference sequence). CDR3 nucleotide sequence: TGTGCCAGCAGCCAATGGGGGGGTACGCCCTACGAGCAGTACTTC. This gives the protein CASSQWGGTPYEQYF.

The J gene is TRBJ1-2, the V gene TRBV9; TRBD1 matches at 9 bases. After removal of 0 bases from V and 5 bases from J, the junction contained 8 bases not matched to a gene. Germline loops: CDR1 SGDLS, CDR2 YYNGEE. The CDR3 contains 16 residues. CDR3 loop: CASSVGGTGSKYGYTF. CDR3 nucleotide sequence: TGTGCCAGCAGCGTAGGGGGGACAGGGTCGAAGTATGGCTACACCTTC.

This clonotype was recorded a few times. This chain links TRBV4-2 with TRBJ2-5, with TRBD2 matching 7 bases. The germline V gene has CDR1 LGHNA and CDR2 YNFKEQ. Germline trimming cut 1 base from V and 2 bases from J; bases unmatched to any gene: 1. CDR3 length: 14 amino acids. CDR3 region: CASSQGLAQETQYF. CDR3 nucleotide sequence: TGTGCCAGCAGCCAAGGACTAGCTCAAGAGACCCAGTACTTC.